These 29 T cell receptor beta chains share one sample of origin, sequenced in a study of glioma-infiltrating T cells after dendritic cell vaccination. This table comes from immunoSEQ multiplex PCR, and its TCRdb copy is limited to in-frame clones, with some not included. The sample carries approximately 100,000 clones, roughly 80% recorded once. The starting material was blood, obtained before dendritic cell vaccination. All receptors come from a human donor with glioblastoma.

The CDR3 nucleotides read TGTGCCAGCAGCCGAGAGGTATTCTCGAACACCGGGGAGCTGTTTTTT. Amino acid sequence: CASSREVFSNTGELFF. V is TRBV5-4 and J is TRBJ2-2, with D unresolved. The CDR3 has 16 amino acids. Germline assignment: CDR1 SGHNT and CDR2 YYREEE (reference sequence). V was shortened by 4 bases and J by 0 bases, with 13 bases between the two germline ends.

This clone occurred a few times. This chain joins TRBV11-3 and TRBJ2-5; 13 nucleotides align to TRBD2. CDR3 size: 16 residues. Germline V gives CDR1 SGHNT, CDR2 YENEEA. Unmatched junction bases numbered 3, after V lost 4 bases and J lost 1 base. The CDR3 region has the DNA TGTGCCAGCAGCTCACGGACTAGCGGGGGCCAAGAGACCCAGTACTTC. This encodes CASSSRTSGGQETQYF.

This clone was detected a few times. The gene calls are TRBV7-9 and TRBJ1-4, with unresolved D. Between the trimmed V and J ends, which lost 1 base and 6 bases, there was a span of 9 bases. Germline V gene data show CDR1 as SEHNR and CDR2 as FQNEAQ (reference sequence). This CDR3 comprises 14 residues. The CDR3 bases are TGTGCCAGCAGCTTAGAGGTCGGAGATGAAAAACTGTTTTTT. Translated: CASSLEVGDEKLFF.

This rearrangement joins TRBV5-1 to TRBJ2-1; D is perhaps TRBD2 (7 bases). Looked up from germline, CDR1 is SGHRS and CDR2 is YFSETQ. V lost 3 bases and J 0 bases, leaving 10 bases between the germline ends. The CDR3 is 15 amino acids. For the CDR3, the DNA is TGCGCCAGCAGCTACGGGGGGCGCTCCTACAATGAGCAGTTCTTC. Its translation is CASSYGGRSYNEQFF.

The rearrangement joins TRBV4-1 to TRBJ1-1; D is ambiguous. This CDR3 comprises 14 residues. Germline V CDR1 and CDR2: MGHRA, YSYEKL. Trimming stripped 1 base from V and 5 bases from J, with 11 bases between. The CDR3 DNA sequence: TGCGCCAGCAGCCAAGGGGCGGGAAGAACTGAAGCTTTCTTT. Protein product: CASSQGAGRTEAFF.

The chain links TRBV4-1 to TRBJ1-2; 8 nucleotides match TRBD1. Germline loops: CDR1 MGHRA, CDR2 YSYEKL. The CDR3 contains 14 residues. Losses at the gene ends were 4 bases for V and 6 bases for J; bases not matched to a gene: 7. The CDR3 loop is CASSRRQGANGYTF. CDR3 DNA: TGCGCCAGCAGCCGCCGGCAGGGGGCCAATGGCTACACCTTC.

The J gene is TRBJ1-6, the V gene TRBV5-4, with 7 bases aligning to TRBD1. J gave up 0 bases and V 4 bases, and 4 bases lay outside the gene matches. The germline gives CDR1 SGHNT, CDR2 YYREEE (reference sequence). CDR3 length equals 16 residues. The CDR3 region has the DNA TGTGCCAGCAGCAAGGGACAGAGCTCCTATAATTCACCCCTCCACTTT. Translated: CASSKGQSSYNSPLHF. The whole variable domain, filled in from reference TRBV5-4 and TRBJ1-6, reads ETGVTQSPTHLIKTRGQQVTLRCSSQSGHNTVSWYQQALGQGPQFIFQYYREEENGRGNFPPRFSGLQFPNYSSELNVNALELDDSALYLCASSKGQSSYNSPLHFGNGTRLTVT.

This chain joins TRBV11-2 and TRBJ2-7; 7 bases are shared with TRBD1. Germline CDR1 reads SGHAT; CDR2 reads FQNNGV. The CDR3 extends over 15 amino acids. The junction had 7 bases not matched to a gene; V was cut back by 0 bases and J by 5 bases. The CDR3 loop is CASSLEGQPHDEQYF. CDR3 in DNA: TGTGCCAGCAGCTTAGAGGGACAGCCTCACGACGAGCAGTACTTC.

This sequence joins TRBV18 and TRBJ1-1, with D possibly matching TRBD1 (6 bases). The V gene lost 1 base and the J gene lost 3 bases, with 15 bases spanning the gap. Germline CDR1 KGHSH, CDR2 LQKENI. This CDR3 is built from 16 residues. CDR3 bases: TGTGCCAGCTCACCACTTAGGGGCAGGGGATACACTGAAGCTTTCTTT. Its translation is CASSPLRGRGYTEAFF.

The chain recombines TRBV6-5 with TRBJ1-1, with unresolved D. The germline V and J ends were trimmed by 2 bases and 5 bases, with 18 bases remaining between them. Germline-derived CDR1 and CDR2 are MNHEY and SVGAGI. The CDR3 spans 16 residues. The CDR3 DNA reads TGTGCCAGCAGTTACAGGTTGAGAGGGATGAGAACTGAAGCTTTCTTT. The encoded protein is CASSYRLRGMRTEAFF.

The chain employs TRBV7-3 and TRBJ2-2, with D unclear. CDR3 length equals 14 residues. CDR1 is SGHTA and CDR2 is FQGTGA in the germline V gene. The V end was cut by 1 base, the J end by 8 bases, with 11 bases between. The CDR3 coding sequence is TGTGCCAGCAGCTTAAATCCCTCCCTTGGGGAGCTGTTTTTT. This translates into CASSLNPSLGELFF.

The chain joins TRBV19 to TRBJ1-2; D uncertain. Germline-derived CDR1 and CDR2 are LNHDA and SQIVND (reference sequence). V lost 4 bases and J 2 bases, leaving 17 bases between the germline ends. CDR3 length: 16 amino acids. The CDR3 loop is CASSKLQEMGNYGYTF. The CDR3 DNA sequence: TGTGCCAGTAGTAAGTTGCAGGAAATGGGCAACTATGGCTACACCTTC.

The chain joins TRBV15 to TRBJ1-5; D is ambiguous. The germline V gene has CDR1 LNHNV and CDR2 YYDKDF (reference sequence). This CDR3 is 13 amino acids long. Trimming removed 3 bases at V and 4 bases at J, with 7 bases between. Here the CDR3 reads CATSRSQNQPQHF. The CDR3 nucleotides read TGTGCCACCAGCAGGTCCCAAAATCAGCCCCAGCATTTT.

The V call is TRBV7-8, the J call TRBJ1-1; D might be TRBD1 (5 bases). This CDR3 is 15 amino acids long. Trimming took 3 bases from V and 1 from J, leaving 12 bases between them. Germline CDR1 SGHVS, CDR2 FQNEAQ. The CDR3 DNA sequence: TGTGCCAGCAGCTTGGGGCTGGGCCCGAACACTGAAGCTTTCTTT. Protein sequence: CASSLGLGPNTEAFF.

This sequence joins TRBV6-5 and TRBJ1-5, with 7 bases aligning to TRBD1. Germline CDR1 is MNHEY and CDR2 is SVGAGI. CDR3 length: 14 amino acids. V lost 0 bases and J lost 7; bases outside the gene matches: 3. For the CDR3, the DNA is TGTGCCAGCAGTTACTCGGGACAGCTCCAGCCCCAGCATTTT. Translated: CASSYSGQLQPQHF.

The chain uses TRBV7-2 and TRBJ2-3, with 8 bases aligning to TRBD2. Unmatched junction bases numbered 15, after V lost 5 bases and J lost 5 bases. This CDR3 is built from 17 residues. Germline V gene data show CDR1 as SGHTA and CDR2 as FQGNSA. For the CDR3, the DNA is TGTGCCAGCAGCAAACCGCCCGGGGCGGGGGGCGGAGATACGCAGTATTTT. Residues: CASSKPPGAGGGDTQYF.

The V gene is TRBV7-5, the J gene TRBJ2-7; no DNA check was done on the table's D call, TRBD1. TRBV7-5 is termed a pseudogene. The CDR3 extends over 15 amino acids. CDR3 in amino acids: CVIYLKQGLFDEQYF. DNA of the CDR3: TGTGTCATCTACTTAAAACAGGGGCTATTTGACGAGCAGTACTTC.

This chain joins TRBV7-7 and TRBJ1-6; D remains ambiguous. CDR1 SSHAT and CDR2 FNYEAQ come from the germline V gene (reference sequence). The CDR3 extends over 12 amino acids. Trimming stripped 3 bases from V and 10 bases from J, with 7 bases between. CDR3 sequence reads: CASSLEGSPLHF. In DNA form, the CDR3 reads TGTGCCAGCAGCTTGGAGGGCTCACCCCTCCACTTT.

V gene TRBV9 combines with J gene TRBJ1-2; D call uncertain. The germline gives CDR1 SGDLS, CDR2 YYNGEE. V lost 0 bases and J lost 8, with 14 bases in between. This CDR3 region has 14 residues. CDR3 residues: CASSVAGAPHGYTF. The CDR3 DNA is TGTGCCAGCAGCGTAGCGGGAGCCCCACACGGCTACACCTTC.

This sequence joins TRBV7-2 and TRBJ1-2; 7 bases line up with TRBD1. The CDR3 extends over 14 amino acids. The J segment lost 8 bases and the V segment lost 5 bases, leaving 11 bases of the junction unmatched. Per germline, CDR1 SGHTA and CDR2 FQGNSA. The CDR3 sequence is CASSLQGGVYGYTF. The CDR3 nucleotides are TGTGCCAGCAGCCTCCAGGGGGGCGTGTACGGCTACACCTTC.

The CDR3 reads CATYPGQGGYEQYF. DNA for the CDR3: TGTGCGACATACCCGGGACAGGGAGGGTACGAGCAGTACTTC. This rearrangement joins TRBV30 to TRBJ2-7; TRBD1 matches 9 bases. The CDR3 has 14 residues. Germline-derived CDR1 and CDR2 are GTSNPN and SVGIG (reference sequence).

This clone has only a few counts. The chain has TRBV6-6 and TRBJ1-2, with 7 bases that match TRBD1. The CDR3 runs to 13 residues. Germline trimming cut 6 bases from V and 2 bases from J; bases unmatched to any gene: 3. The germline V gene encodes CDR1 MNHNY and CDR2 SVGAGI (reference sequence). The CDR3 protein is CASSLQGNYGYTF. The CDR3 DNA sequence: TGTGCCAGCAGCTTACAGGGGAACTATGGCTACACCTTC.

This clone was recorded at least ten times. V gene TRBV19 combines with J gene TRBJ1-4, with TRBD1 matching 9 bases. Germline-derived CDR1 and CDR2 are LNHDA and SQIVND (reference sequence). This CDR3 contains 14 residues. The J segment lost 5 bases and the V segment lost 5 bases, leaving 3 bases of the junction unmatched. The CDR3 loop is CASSVTGGNEKLFF. The CDR3 nucleotides are TGTGCCAGTAGTGTGACAGGGGGGAATGAAAAACTGTTTTTT. The full variable domain, its missing parts supplied by reference TRBV19 and TRBJ1-4, is DGGITQSPKYLFRKEGQNVTLSCEQNLNHDAMYWYRQDPGQGLRLIYYSQIVNDFQKGDIAEGYSVSREKKESFPLTVTSAQKNPTAFYLCASSVTGGNEKLFFGSGTQLSVL.

The V call is TRBV27, the J call TRBJ1-2; the D gene is possibly TRBD1 (6 bases). This CDR3 is built from 14 residues. V was shortened by 6 bases and J by 4 bases, with 15 bases between the two germline ends. In germline, CDR1 is MNHEY, CDR2 SMNVEV (reference sequence). CDR3 nucleotide sequence: TGTGCCAGCAGCCCAGAGACAGGAGTCTATGGCTACACCTTC. This translates into CASSPETGVYGYTF.

The V and J genes are TRBV19 and TRBJ1-4, with D maybe TRBD1 (5 bases). V shed 7 bases and J shed 8 bases, with 14 bases lying between them. Germline V CDR1 and CDR2: LNHDA, SQIVND (reference sequence). There are 13 residues in the CDR3. The CDR3 loop is CASTANRGEKLFF. The CDR3 region has the DNA TGTGCCAGTACGGCCAACCGGGGGGAAAAACTGTTTTTT.

This chain uses TRBV7-9 with TRBJ1-2; D remains unclear. Trimming cost V 4 bases and J 4 bases, with 4 bases left between them. The CDR3 has 11 amino acids. CDR1 and CDR2 (germline): SEHNR, FQNEAQ (reference sequence). The CDR3 DNA reads as TGTGCCAGCAGCTCTAGCTATGGCTACACCTTC. Protein product: CASSSSYGYTF.

The chain carries TRBV19 and TRBJ2-5; TRBD2 aligns across 7 bases. The J call is in doubt because the DNA end fits TRBJ2-7 better. The germline gives CDR1 LNHDA, CDR2 SQIVND (reference sequence). The CDR3 contains 15 residues. The DNA of the CDR3 is TGTGCCAGTAGCTTCGCTTCGGGAGGTCTGGGCGAGCAGTACTTC. This sequence encodes CASSFASGGLGEQYF.

The chain joins TRBV2 to TRBJ2-7, with TRBD1 identical over 8 bases. The CDR3 totals 17 residues. V was pared by 2 bases and J by 0 bases, with 9 bases of the junction left unmatched. The germline V gene has CDR1 SNHLY and CDR2 FYNNEI. CDR3 in amino acids: CASSEPDRGVSSYEQYF. The CDR3 nucleotides are TGTGCCAGCAGTGAACCTGACAGGGGCGTCAGCTCCTACGAGCAGTACTTC.

This rearrangement joins TRBV7-2 to TRBJ2-5, with TRBD2 as a possible D gene (7 bases). Trimming pared 2 bases from V and 9 bases from J, leaving 19 bases between. Germline V gene lookup returns CDR1 SGHTA and CDR2 FQGNSA. This CDR3 spans 15 amino acids. CDR3 residues: CASSLRGGLEAAQYF. CDR3 bases: TGTGCCAGCAGCTTAAGGGGGGGGCTAGAAGCGGCCCAGTACTTC.